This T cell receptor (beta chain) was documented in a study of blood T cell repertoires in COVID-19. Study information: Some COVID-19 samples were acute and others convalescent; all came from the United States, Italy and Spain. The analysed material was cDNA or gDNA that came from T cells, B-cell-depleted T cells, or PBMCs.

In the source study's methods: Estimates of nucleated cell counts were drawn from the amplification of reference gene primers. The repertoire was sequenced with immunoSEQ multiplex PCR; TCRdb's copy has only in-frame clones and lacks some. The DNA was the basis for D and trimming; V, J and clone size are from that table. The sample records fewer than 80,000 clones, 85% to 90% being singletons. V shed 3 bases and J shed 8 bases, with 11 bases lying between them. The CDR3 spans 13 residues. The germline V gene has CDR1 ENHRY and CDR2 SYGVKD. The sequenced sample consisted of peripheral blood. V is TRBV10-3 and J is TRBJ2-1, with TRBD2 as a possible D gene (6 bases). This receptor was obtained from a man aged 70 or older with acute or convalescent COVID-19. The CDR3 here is CAISDLGGDEQFF. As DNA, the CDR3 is TGTGCCATCAGTGACCTAGGCGGGGATGAGCAGTTCTTC.